A single sample is the source of the 16 T cell receptor beta chains below, sequenced in a study of OX40 agonist ivuxolimab in advanced cancers. The assay was immunoSEQ multiplex PCR, and TCRdb's table has in-frame clones only and misses some. The sample holds some 60,000 clones, 75% to 90% seen once. This material consisted of CD4+ or CD8+ T cells sorted from blood, taken in a trial of the OX40 agonist ivuxolimab. All receptors come from an adult with an advanced solid tumor such as melanoma, head and neck, liver or kidney cancer.

The sample holds a few counts of this clone. The rearrangement joins TRBV19 to TRBJ2-1; 11 positions match TRBD2. V was pared by 4 bases and J by 5 bases, with 10 bases of the junction left unmatched. Germline CDR1 is LNHDA and CDR2 is SQIVND (reference sequence). This CDR3 is built from 17 residues. This CDR3 is CASSTRWGLAADNEQFF. The CDR3 DNA sequence: TGTGCCAGTAGTACCCGGTGGGGACTAGCGGCCGACAATGAGCAGTTCTTC.

V gene TRBV6-5 combines with J gene TRBJ2-7; no reliable D call. This CDR3 has 12 amino acids. V was trimmed by 8 bases and J by 0 bases, leaving 8 bases between them. Looked up from germline, CDR1 is MNHEY and CDR2 is SVGAGI. CDR3 sequence: CASAKASYEQYF. The CDR3 coding sequence is TGTGCCAGCGCCAAGGCCTCCTACGAGCAGTACTTC.

The chain couples TRBV7-2 to TRBJ2-3; 10 nucleotides match TRBD2. Trimming at V came to 5 bases and at J to 0 bases, leaving 2 bases not matched to a gene. The CDR3 extends over 15 amino acids. CDR1 is SGHTA and CDR2 is FQGNSA in the germline V gene. The CDR3 region has the DNA TGTGCCAGCAGCCGGACTAGCGGAAGCACAGATACGCAGTATTTT. Its protein is CASSRTSGSTDTQYF. Based on the CDR3 plus reference TRBV7-2 and TRBJ2-3, the full variable domain is GAGVSQSPSNKVTEKGKDVELRCDPISGHTALYWYRQSLGQGLEFLIYFQGNSAPDKSGLPSDRFSAERTGGSVSTLTIQRTQQEDSAVYLCASSRTSGSTDTQYFGPGTRLTVL.

This clone appeared a few times. CDR3 residues: CASSSRGGAGEQFF. In DNA form, the CDR3 reads TGTGCCAGCAGCTCCCGAGGGGGGGCGGGTGAGCAGTTCTTC. The chain combines TRBV9 with TRBJ2-1, with D possibly being TRBD2 (7 bases). CDR1 and CDR2 from the germline V gene are SGDLS and YYNGEE. The CDR3 contains 14 residues. Trimming shortened V by 4 bases and J by 9 bases, and 17 bases separated the two germline ends.

The chain carries TRBV10-3 and TRBJ1-5; unclear D gene. The ends were cut back, 4 bases at V and 1 base at J, with 8 bases in the middle. CDR1 and CDR2 from the germline V gene are ENHRY and SYGVKD. This CDR3 has 14 residues. The CDR3 loop reads CAISGGLSNQPQHF. CDR3 nucleotides: TGTGCCATCAGTGGGGGTTTGAGCAATCAGCCCCAGCATTTT.

The gene calls are TRBV30 and TRBJ2-6; maybe TRBD1 (6 bases). CDR3 length: 15 residues. Trimming left V 0 bases short and J 2 bases short, with 8 bases between. Germline V gives CDR1 GTSNPN, CDR2 SVGIG (reference sequence). This CDR3 reads CAWSVGQPGANVLTF. The CDR3 nucleotides are TGTGCCTGGAGTGTTGGACAGCCTGGGGCCAACGTCCTGACTTTC.

The chain is built from TRBV5-1 and TRBJ2-1, with TRBD2 identical over 11 bases. The CDR3 extends over 16 amino acids. Germline assignment: CDR1 SGHRS and CDR2 YFSETQ. V lost 1 base, J lost 0 bases, and 0 bases stayed unmatched. The CDR3 DNA follows: TGCGCCAGCAGCTTGACTAGCGGGAGCTCCTACAATGAGCAGTTCTTC. It translates to CASSLTSGSSYNEQFF.

The chain uses TRBV18 and TRBJ1-5, with 11 bases aligning to TRBD1. J lost 6 bases, V lost 2 bases, and 6 bases had no gene match. CDR3 length: 16 residues. Germline CDR1 reads KGHSH; CDR2 reads LQKENI. CDR3 residues: CASSPSMGQGGQPQHF. The CDR3 bases are TGTGCCAGCTCACCATCGATGGGACAGGGGGGTCAGCCCCAGCATTTT.

The chain couples TRBV28 to TRBJ1-5; 10 bases line up with TRBD1. Trimming took 3 bases from V and 5 from J; bases not matched to a gene: 4. The CDR3 is 15 residues long. CDR1 is MDHEN and CDR2 is SYDVKM in the germline V gene. The CDR3 nucleotides read TGTGCCAGCAGTTTGGACAGGGGGTATTATCAGCCCCAGCATTTT. This gives the protein CASSLDRGYYQPQHF.

The CDR3 nucleotides are TGTGCCAGCAGTTGGGGGGGGCAACAGCCCCAGCATTTT. Translated: CASSWGGQQPQHF. The chain uses TRBV28 and TRBJ1-5, with D possibly matching TRBD1 (6 bases). Germline V lookup: CDR1 MDHEN, CDR2 SYDVKM. V gave up 4 bases and J gave up 7 bases, with 11 bases separating them. CDR3 length: 13 residues.

The rearrangement links TRBV19 to TRBJ2-4, with TRBD2 as a possible D gene (6 bases). V was trimmed by 7 bases and J by 5 bases, leaving 15 bases between them. CDR1 is LNHDA, CDR2 SQIVND, per germline (reference sequence). CDR3 length: 14 residues. Here the CDR3 reads CASKDPGVENIQYF. CDR3 DNA: TGTGCCAGTAAGGACCCGGGGGTCGAAAACATTCAGTACTTC.

This rearrangement joins TRBV28 to TRBJ2-1; D possibly corresponds to TRBD2 (5 bases). V was shortened by 6 bases and J by 7 bases, with 13 bases between the two germline ends. CDR1 and CDR2 (germline): MDHEN, SYDVKM. The CDR3 is 13 residues long. CDR3 bases: TGTGCCAGCAGATATCCAAGCGGTAATGAGCAGTTCTTC. Residues: CASRYPSGNEQFF.

This clone has a single count. Other DNA sequences in the same sample also yield this CDR3. The rearrangement joins TRBV7-2 to TRBJ2-5, with a possible D match to TRBD1 (6 bases). The length of the CDR3 is 18 residues. The ends were cut back, 3 bases at V and 4 bases at J, with 24 bases in the middle. The germline gives CDR1 SGHTA, CDR2 FQGNSA. CDR3: CASSFRGFGTSGRETQYF. The DNA for the CDR3 is TGTGCCAGCAGCTTCCGAGGGTTCGGGACATCGGGTAGAGAGACCCAGTACTTC.

The rearrangement links TRBV6-1 to TRBJ2-7, with D maybe TRBD1 (7 bases). Germline V lookup: CDR1 MNHNS, CDR2 SASEGT. The germline V and J ends were trimmed by 2 bases and 4 bases, with 27 bases remaining between them. The CDR3 is made up of 19 amino acids. CDR3 coding DNA: TGTGCCAGCAGTGAACCCCCAGGGGGGAGCCCGGGAGATCAATACGAGCAGTACTTC. Residues: CASSEPPGGSPGDQYEQYF.

The table lists this clone with a count of one. The rearrangement links TRBV19 to TRBJ2-3, with 11 bases identical to TRBD2. V shed 3 bases, J shed 0 bases, and the junction held 8 bases outside the gene matches. This CDR3 is 18 amino acids long. The germline V gene encodes CDR1 LNHDA and CDR2 SQIVND (reference sequence). Written as DNA, the CDR3 is TGTGCCAGTAGTATGTGGATAGCGGGAGGGCTGAGCACAGATACGCAGTATTTT. As protein: CASSMWIAGGLSTDTQYF.

The chain joins TRBV10-1 to TRBJ1-6, with D unresolved. Looked up from germline, CDR1 is WNHNN and CDR2 is SYGVQD (reference sequence). This CDR3 is 13 amino acids long. V was cut by 4 bases and J by 8 bases, with 9 bases left in between. In DNA form, the CDR3 reads TGCGCCAGCAGTGCAATGGGCGATTCACCCCTCCACTTT. It codes for CASSAMGDSPLHF.